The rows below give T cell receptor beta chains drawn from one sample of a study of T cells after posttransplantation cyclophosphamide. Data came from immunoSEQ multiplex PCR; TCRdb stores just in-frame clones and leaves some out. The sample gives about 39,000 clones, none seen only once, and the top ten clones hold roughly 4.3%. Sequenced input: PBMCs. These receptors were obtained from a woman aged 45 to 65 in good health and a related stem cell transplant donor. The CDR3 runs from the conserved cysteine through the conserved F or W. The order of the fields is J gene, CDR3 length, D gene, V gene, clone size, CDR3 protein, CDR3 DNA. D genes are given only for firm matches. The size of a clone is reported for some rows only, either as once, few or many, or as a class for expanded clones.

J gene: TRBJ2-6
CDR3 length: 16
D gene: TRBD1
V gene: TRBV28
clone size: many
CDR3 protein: CASASGQGSGANVLTF
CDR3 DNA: TGTGCCAGCGCTTCGGGACAGGGATCTGGGGCCAACGTCCTGACTTTC

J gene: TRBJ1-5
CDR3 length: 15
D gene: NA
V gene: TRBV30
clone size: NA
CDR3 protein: CAWSQIDRSNQPQHF
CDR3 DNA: TGTGCCTGGAGCCAGATCGACAGAAGCAATCAGCCCCAGCATTTT

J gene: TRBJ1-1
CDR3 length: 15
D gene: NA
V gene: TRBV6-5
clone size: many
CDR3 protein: CASTKVGQMNTEAFF
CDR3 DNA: TGTGCCAGCACCAAAGTCGGACAAATGAACACTGAAGCTTTCTTT

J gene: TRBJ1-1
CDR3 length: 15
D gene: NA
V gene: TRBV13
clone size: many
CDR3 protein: CASSPWTDKNTEAFF
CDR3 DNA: TGTGCCAGCAGCCCATGGACAGATAAGAACACTGAAGCTTTCTTT

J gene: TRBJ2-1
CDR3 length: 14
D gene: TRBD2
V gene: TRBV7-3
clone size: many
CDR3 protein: CASSRGGAQDEQFF
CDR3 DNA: TGTGCCAGCAGTCGCGGGGGGGCGCAGGATGAGCAGTTCTTC

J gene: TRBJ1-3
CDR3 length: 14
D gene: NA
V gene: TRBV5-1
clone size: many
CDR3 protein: CASSITSSGNTIYF
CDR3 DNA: TGCGCCAGCAGTATCACGAGCTCTGGAAACACCATATATTTT

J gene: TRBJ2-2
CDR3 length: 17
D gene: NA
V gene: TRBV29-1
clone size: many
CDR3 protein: CSVEARAGDGNTGELFF
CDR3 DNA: TGCAGCGTTGAAGCCCGGGCAGGGGACGGGAACACCGGGGAGCTGTTTTTT

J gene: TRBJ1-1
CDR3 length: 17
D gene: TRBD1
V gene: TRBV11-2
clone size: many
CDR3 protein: CASSLDFGQGANTEAFF
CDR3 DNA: TGTGCCAGCAGCTTAGATTTCGGACAGGGGGCTAACACTGAAGCTTTCTTT

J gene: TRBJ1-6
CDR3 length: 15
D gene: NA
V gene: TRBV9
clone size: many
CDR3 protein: CASSASGGAGSPLHF
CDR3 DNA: TGTGCCAGCAGCGCCAGCGGGGGGGCTGGATCACCCCTCCACTTT

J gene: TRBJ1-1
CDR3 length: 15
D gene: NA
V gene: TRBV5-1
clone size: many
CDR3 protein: CASSLEGGMNTEAFF
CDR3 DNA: TGCGCCAGCAGCTTGGAAGGAGGGATGAACACTGAAGCTTTCTTT

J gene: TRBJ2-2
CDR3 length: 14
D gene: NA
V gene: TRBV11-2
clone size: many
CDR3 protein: CASSPWRSTGELFF
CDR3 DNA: TGTGCCAGCAGCCCCTGGCGGAGCACCGGGGAGCTGTTTTTT

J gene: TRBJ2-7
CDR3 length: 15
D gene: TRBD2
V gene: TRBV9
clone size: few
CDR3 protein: CASSPWTSGPYEQYF
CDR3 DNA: TGTGCCAGCAGCCCCTGGACTAGCGGGCCCTACGAGCAGTACTTC

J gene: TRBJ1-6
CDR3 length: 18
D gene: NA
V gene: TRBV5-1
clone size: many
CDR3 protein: CASSLGSPSSSYNSPLHF
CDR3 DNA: TGCGCCAGCAGCTTGGGTAGTCCTTCTAGCTCCTATAATTCACCCCTCCACTTT

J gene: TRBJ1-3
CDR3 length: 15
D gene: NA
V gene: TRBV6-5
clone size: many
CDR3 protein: CASSYNRDSGNTIYF
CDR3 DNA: TGTGCCAGCAGTTACAACAGGGACTCTGGAAACACCATATATTTT

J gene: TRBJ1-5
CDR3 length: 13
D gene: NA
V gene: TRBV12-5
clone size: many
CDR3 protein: CASGRTATQPQHF
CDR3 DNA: TGTGCTAGTGGCCGGACAGCTACTCAGCCCCAGCATTTT

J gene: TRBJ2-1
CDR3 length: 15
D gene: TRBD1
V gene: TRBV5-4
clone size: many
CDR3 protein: CASSPGTGGKNEQFF
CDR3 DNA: TGTGCCAGCAGCCCCGGGACAGGGGGCAAAAATGAGCAGTTCTTC

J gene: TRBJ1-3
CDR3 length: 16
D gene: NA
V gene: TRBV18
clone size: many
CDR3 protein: CASSPRRDDAGNTIYF
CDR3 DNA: TGTGCCAGCTCACCACGGCGGGACGATGCTGGAAACACCATATATTTT

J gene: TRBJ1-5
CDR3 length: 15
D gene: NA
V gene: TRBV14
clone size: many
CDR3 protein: CASSQGAAGEQPQHF
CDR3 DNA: TGTGCCAGCAGCCAGGGTGCGGCAGGGGAACAGCCCCAGCATTTT

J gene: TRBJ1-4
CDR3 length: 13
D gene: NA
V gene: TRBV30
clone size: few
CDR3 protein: CAWNLGSGEKLFF
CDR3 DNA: TGTGCCTGGAACCTTGGGTCAGGGGAAAAACTGTTTTTT

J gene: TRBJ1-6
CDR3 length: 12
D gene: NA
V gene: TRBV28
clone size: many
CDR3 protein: CASSLTVDPLHF
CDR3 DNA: TGTGCCAGCAGTTTAACGGTCGATCCCCTCCACTTT

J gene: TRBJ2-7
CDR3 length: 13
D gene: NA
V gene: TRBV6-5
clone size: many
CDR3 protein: CASSSSRGGEQYF
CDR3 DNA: TGTGCCAGCAGTTCCTCCCGGGGAGGCGAGCAGTACTTC

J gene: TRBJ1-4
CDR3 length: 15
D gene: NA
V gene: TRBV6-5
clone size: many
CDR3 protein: CASSYGGNRDEKLFF
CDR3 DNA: TGTGCCAGCAGTTATGGGGGGAATAGGGATGAAAAACTGTTTTTT

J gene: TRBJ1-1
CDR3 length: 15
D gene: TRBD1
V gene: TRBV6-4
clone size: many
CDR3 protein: CASSPGDRRTDEAFF
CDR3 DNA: TGTGCCAGCAGCCCCGGGGACAGACGAACAGATGAAGCTTTCTTT

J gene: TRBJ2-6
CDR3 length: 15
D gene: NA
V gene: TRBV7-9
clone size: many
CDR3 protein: CASSFRGSGANVLTF
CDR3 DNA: TGTGCCAGCAGCTTTAGGGGGTCTGGGGCCAACGTCCTGACTTTC

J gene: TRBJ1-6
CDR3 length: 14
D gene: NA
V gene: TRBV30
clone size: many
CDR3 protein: CAWSVQGLNSPLHF
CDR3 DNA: TGTGCCTGGAGTGTACAGGGCCTTAATTCACCCCTCCACTTT

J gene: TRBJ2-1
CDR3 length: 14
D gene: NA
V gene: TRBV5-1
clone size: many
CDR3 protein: CASSTGSSYNEQFF
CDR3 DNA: TGCGCCAGCAGCACAGGGAGCTCCTACAATGAGCAGTTCTTC

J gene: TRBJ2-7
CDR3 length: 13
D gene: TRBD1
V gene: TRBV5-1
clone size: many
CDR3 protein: CASARGQVYEQYF
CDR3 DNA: TGCGCCAGCGCTAGAGGACAGGTCTACGAGCAGTACTTC

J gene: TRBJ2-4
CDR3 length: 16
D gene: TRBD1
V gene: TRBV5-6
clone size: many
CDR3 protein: CASSRGQGPFKNIQYF
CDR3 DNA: TGTGCCAGCAGCCGGGGACAGGGGCCCTTCAAAAACATTCAGTACTTC

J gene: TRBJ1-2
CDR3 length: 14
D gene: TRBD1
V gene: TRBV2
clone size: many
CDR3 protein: CASSDSLQGDGYTF
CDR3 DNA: TGTGCCAGCAGCGACAGTCTCCAGGGGGATGGCTACACCTTC

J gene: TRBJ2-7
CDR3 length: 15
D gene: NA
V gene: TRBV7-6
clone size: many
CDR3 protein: CASSLAASLSYEQYF
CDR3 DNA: TGTGCCAGCAGCTTAGCCGCGAGCCTATCCTACGAGCAGTACTTC

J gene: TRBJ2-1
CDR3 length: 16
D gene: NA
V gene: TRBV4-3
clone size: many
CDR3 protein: CASSQDQLGQLNEQFF
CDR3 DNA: TGCGCCAGCAGCCAAGATCAGCTGGGGCAGCTTAATGAGCAGTTCTTC

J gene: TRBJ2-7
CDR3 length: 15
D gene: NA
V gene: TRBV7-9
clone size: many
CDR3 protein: CASSLGGAGDPEQYF
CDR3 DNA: TGTGCCAGCAGCTTAGGCGGAGCAGGGGACCCCGAGCAGTACTTC

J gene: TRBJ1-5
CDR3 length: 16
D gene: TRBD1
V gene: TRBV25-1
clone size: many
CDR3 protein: CASSAPDRGDNQPQHF
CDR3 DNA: TGTGCCAGCAGTGCCCCCGACAGGGGAGACAATCAGCCCCAGCATTTT

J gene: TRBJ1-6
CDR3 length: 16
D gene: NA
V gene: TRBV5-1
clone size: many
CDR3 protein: CASSRIGGLKDSPLHF
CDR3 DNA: TGCGCCAGCAGCCGGATAGGAGGTCTCAAGGATTCACCCCTCCACTTT

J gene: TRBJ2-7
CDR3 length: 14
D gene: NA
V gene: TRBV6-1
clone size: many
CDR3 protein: CASTKQGGPYEQYF
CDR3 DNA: TGTGCCAGCACTAAACAGGGGGGGCCCTACGAGCAGTACTTC

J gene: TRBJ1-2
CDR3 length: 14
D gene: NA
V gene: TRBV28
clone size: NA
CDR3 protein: CASSLFAGDYSYTF
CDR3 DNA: TGTGCCAGCAGTTTATTTGCAGGGGACTATAGCTACACCTTC

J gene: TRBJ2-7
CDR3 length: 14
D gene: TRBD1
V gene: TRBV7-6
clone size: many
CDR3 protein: CASSHRDSPYEQYF
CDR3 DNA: TGTGCCAGCAGCCATCGGGACAGCCCCTACGAGCAGTACTTC

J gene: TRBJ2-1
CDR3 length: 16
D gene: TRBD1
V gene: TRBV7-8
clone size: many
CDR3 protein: CASSSHRDREYNEQFF
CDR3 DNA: TGTGCCAGCAGCTCCCATCGGGACAGGGAGTACAATGAGCAGTTCTTC

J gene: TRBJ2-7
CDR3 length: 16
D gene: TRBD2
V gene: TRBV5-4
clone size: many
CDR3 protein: CASSPGLAGGVYEQYF
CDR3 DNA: TGTGCCAGCAGCCCAGGACTAGCGGGGGGTGTTTACGAGCAGTACTTC

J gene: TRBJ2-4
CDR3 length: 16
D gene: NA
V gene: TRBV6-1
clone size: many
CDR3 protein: CASSDWSKLAKNIQYF
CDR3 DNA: TGTGCCAGCAGTGATTGGAGTAAGCTAGCCAAAAACATTCAGTACTTC

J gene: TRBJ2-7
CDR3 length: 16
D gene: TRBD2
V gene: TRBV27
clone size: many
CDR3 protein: CASSLLAGIVPYEQYF
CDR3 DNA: TGTGCCAGCAGTTTATTAGCGGGTATAGTACCCTACGAGCAGTACTTC

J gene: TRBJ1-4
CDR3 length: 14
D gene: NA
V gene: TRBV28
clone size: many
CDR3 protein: CASSFPVTREKLFF
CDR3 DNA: TGTGCCAGCAGTTTTCCGGTCACGAGGGAAAAACTGTTTTTT

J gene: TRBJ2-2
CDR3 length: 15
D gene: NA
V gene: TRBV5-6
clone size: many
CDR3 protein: CASSFTGANTGELFF
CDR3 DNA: TGTGCCAGCAGCTTCACGGGGGCGAACACCGGGGAGCTGTTTTTT

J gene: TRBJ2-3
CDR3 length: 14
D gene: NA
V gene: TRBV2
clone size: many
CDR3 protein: CASSEDGWAGTQYF
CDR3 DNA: TGTGCCAGCAGTGAAGATGGGTGGGCAGGTACGCAGTATTTT

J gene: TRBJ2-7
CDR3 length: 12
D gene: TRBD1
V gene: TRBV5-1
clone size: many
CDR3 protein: CASSPGQGWPYF
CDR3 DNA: TGCGCCAGCAGCCCGGGACAGGGGTGGCCGTACTTC

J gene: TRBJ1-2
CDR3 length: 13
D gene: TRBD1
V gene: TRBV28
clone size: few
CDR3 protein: CASIITGGRGYTF
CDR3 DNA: TGTGCCAGCATCATTACAGGGGGTCGCGGCTACACCTTC

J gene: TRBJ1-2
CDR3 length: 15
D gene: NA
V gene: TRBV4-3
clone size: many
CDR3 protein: CASSQDYGGNYGYTF
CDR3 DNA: TGCGCCAGCAGCCAAGATTATGGGGGGAACTATGGCTACACCTTC

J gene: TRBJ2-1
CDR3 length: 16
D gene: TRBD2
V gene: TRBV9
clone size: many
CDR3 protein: CASSVGGTTVNNEQFF
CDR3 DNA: TGTGCCAGCAGCGTAGGGGGGACTACCGTAAACAATGAGCAGTTCTTC

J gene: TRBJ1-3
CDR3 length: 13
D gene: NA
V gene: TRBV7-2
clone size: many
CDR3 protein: CASSPVFLNTIYF
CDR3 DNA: TGTGCCAGCAGCCCGGTCTTCTTGAACACCATATATTTT

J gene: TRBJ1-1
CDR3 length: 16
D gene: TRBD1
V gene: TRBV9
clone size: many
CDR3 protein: CASSPRGQGIDTEAFF
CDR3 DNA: TGTGCCAGCAGCCCCCGGGGACAGGGAATAGACACTGAAGCTTTCTTT

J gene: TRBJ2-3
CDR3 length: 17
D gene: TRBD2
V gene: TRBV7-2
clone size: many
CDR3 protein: CASSLVASGGATDTQYF
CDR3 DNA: TGTGCCAGCAGCTTAGTTGCTAGCGGGGGGGCCACAGATACGCAGTATTTT

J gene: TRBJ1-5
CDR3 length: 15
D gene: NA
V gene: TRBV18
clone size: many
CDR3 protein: CASSPRQRKNQPQHF
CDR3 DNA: TGTGCCAGCTCTCCCCGACAACGGAAGAATCAGCCCCAGCATTTT

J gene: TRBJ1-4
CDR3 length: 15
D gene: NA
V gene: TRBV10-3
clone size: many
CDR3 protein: CAISALQGANEKLFF
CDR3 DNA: TGTGCCATCAGTGCTCTCCAGGGTGCTAATGAAAAACTGTTTTTT

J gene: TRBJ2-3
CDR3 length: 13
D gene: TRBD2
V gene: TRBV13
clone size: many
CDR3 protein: CASSPKRGDTQYF
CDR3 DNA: TGTGCCAGCAGCCCCAAGCGGGGGGATACGCAGTATTTT